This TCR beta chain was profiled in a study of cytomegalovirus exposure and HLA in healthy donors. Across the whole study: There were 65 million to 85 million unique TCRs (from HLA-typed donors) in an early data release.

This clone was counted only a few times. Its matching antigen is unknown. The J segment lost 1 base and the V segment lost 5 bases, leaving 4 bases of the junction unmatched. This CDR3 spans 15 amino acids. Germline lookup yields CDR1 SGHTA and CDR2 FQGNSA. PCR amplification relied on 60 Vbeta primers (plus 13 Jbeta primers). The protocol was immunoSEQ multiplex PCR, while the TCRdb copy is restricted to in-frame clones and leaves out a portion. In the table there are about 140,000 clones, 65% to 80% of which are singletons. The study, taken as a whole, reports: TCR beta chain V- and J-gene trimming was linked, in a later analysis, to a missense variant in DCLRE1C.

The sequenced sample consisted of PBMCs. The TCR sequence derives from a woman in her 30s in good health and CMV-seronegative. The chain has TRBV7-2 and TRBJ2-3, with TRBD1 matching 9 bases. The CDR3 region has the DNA TGTGCCAGCAGCCCTCGGACAGGGGGCACAGATACGCAGTATTTT. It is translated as CASSPRTGGTDTQYF.